The 27 T cell receptor beta chains below were found in one sample sequenced in a study of Graves' ophthalmopathy and Graves' hyperthyroidism. The TCR beta CDR3 regions underwent amplification from RNA transcripts. First-round RT-PCR with HTBI primers preceded a second-round multiplex PCR. One entry per CDR3 protein results from TCRdb running MiXCR on the multiplex PCR reads. The data show 400,000 to 450,000 distinct CDR3 sequences, roughly 20% seen once. Material: peripheral blood. The source is a woman aged 18 to 35 with stable Graves' hyperthyroidism.

Ten or more counts support this clonotype. The chain recombines TRBV6-1 with TRBJ2-5; D perhaps matches TRBD1 (5 bases). This CDR3 has 13 amino acids. The V and J ends lost 2 bases and 5 bases respectively, with 9 bases between them. The germline V gene encodes CDR1 MNHNS and CDR2 SASEGT. The CDR3 bases are TGTGCCAGCAGTGAATCAGGGTGGGAGACCCAGTACTTC. Its protein is CASSESGWETQYF.

This clonotype was counted between two and nine times. The J gene is TRBJ2-7, the V gene TRBV5-1; no clear D. This CDR3 has 14 residues. Between the trimmed V and J ends, which lost 1 base and 2 bases, there was a span of 10 bases. Germline CDR1 reads SGHRS; CDR2 reads YFSETQ. CDR3 sequence: CASSLFGGTYEQYF. In nucleotides, the CDR3 is TGCGCCAGCAGCTTGTTCGGCGGAACCTACGAGCAGTACTTC.

This clonotype was seen repeatedly, ten times or more. This sequence joins TRBV11-2 and TRBJ2-5; the D call may be TRBD1 or TRBD2 (5 bases each). The germline CDR1 and CDR2 sequences are SGHAT and FQNNGV. V was shortened by 5 bases and J by 5 bases, with 15 bases between the two germline ends. This CDR3 spans 14 amino acids. CDR3 in amino acids: CASSEGTWWETQYF. DNA of the CDR3: TGTGCCAGCAGCGAAGGGACCTGGTGGGAGACCCAGTACTTC.

The J gene is TRBJ2-2, the V gene TRBV6-1, with a tentative D call TRBD1 (5 bases). In germline, CDR1 is MNHNS, CDR2 SASEGT. The CDR3 is 14 residues long. Trimming cost V 4 bases and J 4 bases, with 10 bases left between them. The CDR3 DNA follows: TGTGCCAGCAGTGCAGGGTTTAGCACCGGGGAGCTGTTTTTT. Translation gives CASSAGFSTGELFF.

This clonotype came up many times. The rearrangement joins TRBV29-1 to TRBJ1-1, with 8 bases aligning to TRBD1. There are 15 residues in the CDR3. V dropped 6 bases and J dropped 0; count of bases not matched to a gene: 9. Germline V gives CDR1 SQVTM, CDR2 ANQGSEA. CDR3: CSVPGQANMNTEAFF. Written as DNA, the CDR3 is TGCAGCGTACCGGGACAGGCGAACATGAACACTGAAGCTTTCTTT.

This clonotype was counted at least ten times. The chain is built from TRBV19 and TRBJ2-5; 7 nucleotides line up with TRBD2. CDR3 length equals 14 residues. Germline values: CDR1 LNHDA, CDR2 SQIVND (reference sequence). Trimming removed 4 bases from V and 4 bases from J; junction bases left unmatched: 6. As DNA, the CDR3 is TGTGCCAGTAGTACCCCGGGACTAACAGAGACCCAGTACTTC. Its translation is CASSTPGLTETQYF.

This clonotype came up a few times. This chain joins TRBV6-1 and TRBJ2-2, with TRBD2 matching 11 bases. The CDR3 loop spans 16 amino acids. V lost 7 bases, J lost 5 bases, and 9 bases stayed unmatched. Germline loops: CDR1 MNHNS, CDR2 SASEGT. The CDR3 DNA follows: TGTGCCAGCACCGTAGCGGGGGGGCCGGGAACCGGGGAGCTGTTTTTT. Translating it yields CASTVAGGPGTGELFF.

This clonotype was counted a few times. The chain uses TRBV4-1 and TRBJ1-2; 10 bases align to TRBD1. Germline V gives CDR1 MGHRA, CDR2 YSYEKL. The length of the CDR3 is 14 residues. After removal of 4 bases from V and 8 bases from J, the junction contained 7 bases not matched to a gene. The CDR3 protein is CASSPSGTGEGYTF. In DNA, the CDR3 is TGCGCCAGCAGCCCCTCCGGGACAGGGGAAGGCTACACCTTC.

The chain recombines TRBV20-1 with TRBJ2-5; 14 bases line up with TRBD2. The germline gives CDR1 DFQATT, CDR2 SNEGSKA (reference sequence). This CDR3 contains 18 residues. V lost 4 bases and J lost 5; bases outside the gene matches: 15. DNA for the CDR3: TGCAGTGCTAAACTGGGACTAGCGGGGGAAACCACACGGGAGACCCAGTACTTC. Protein sequence: CSAKLGLAGETTRETQYF.

In this sample, this clonotype turned up many times. The gene calls are TRBV7-8 and TRBJ2-7; D might be TRBD1 (6 bases). The CDR3 contains 14 residues. Trimming took 4 bases from V and 6 from J, leaving 16 bases between them. From germline, CDR1 is SGHVS and CDR2 FQNEAQ. CDR3 coding DNA: TGTGCCAGCAGCTACACAGGGAGTCGTGGCGAGCAGTACTTC. Translating it yields CASSYTGSRGEQYF.

This clonotype was found many times. The chain joins TRBV18 to TRBJ2-5; perhaps TRBD2 as D (6 bases). From germline, CDR1 is KGHSH and CDR2 LQKENI. Trimming removed 8 bases at V and 5 bases at J, with 15 bases between. This CDR3 has 13 amino acids. The CDR3 reads CASSPRREETQYF. The CDR3 nucleotides read TGTGCCAGCAGTCCCAGGAGGGAGGAGACCCAGTACTTC.

In its sample, this clonotype was seen many times. The genes are TRBV20-1 and TRBJ2-5, with 8 bases that match TRBD1. Germline trimming cut 0 bases from V and 5 bases from J; bases unmatched to any gene: 5. Germline CDR1 and CDR2: DFQATT and SNEGSKA (reference sequence). The CDR3 runs 14 residues. CDR3 bases: TGCAGTGCTAGAGATTACAGGGGGAGGGAGACCCAGTACTTC. Translating gives CSARDYRGRETQYF.

This clonotype was detected ten times or more. V and J are TRBV19 and TRBJ1-5; D not resolved. V dropped 3 bases and J dropped 6 bases, with 6 bases sitting between them. The CDR3 covers 12 residues. Germline CDR1 and CDR2: LNHDA and SQIVND (reference sequence). CDR3 in DNA: TGTGCCAGTAGTATCAGCTTTCAGCCCCAGCATTTT. It specifies CASSISFQPQHF.

V gene TRBV20-1 combines with J gene TRBJ1-2, with D maybe TRBD1 (6 bases). The length of the CDR3 is 14 residues. Trimming left V 3 bases short and J 6 bases short, with 17 bases between. Germline lookup yields CDR1 DFQATT and CDR2 SNEGSKA (reference sequence). The CDR3 spells CSASSGGAADGYTF. CDR3 coding DNA: TGCAGTGCTAGTTCCGGGGGCGCTGCGGATGGCTACACCTTC.

Many counts were recorded for this clonotype. The chain combines TRBV20-1 with TRBJ2-5; 10 nucleotides match TRBD2. The CDR3 contains 13 residues. V shed 4 bases and J 9 bases; nucleotides not matched to a gene: 8. Per the germline V gene, CDR1 is DFQATT and CDR2 is SNEGSKA (reference sequence). CDR3 coding DNA: TGCAGTGCTACCATTAGCGGGAGGCCACCCCAGTACTTC. Protein product: CSATISGRPPQYF.

With regard to this clonotype: A read error may be the cause here, since a much bigger clone is one base away. The chain has TRBV5-1 and TRBJ2-7; no reliable D call. The CDR3 totals 14 residues. Trimming removed 2 bases at V and 4 bases at J, with 13 bases between. The germline V gene has CDR1 SGHRS and CDR2 YFSETQ. The CDR3 DNA reads TGCGCCAGCAGCTTTGTAATAGGGTCATACGAGCAGTACTTC. This codes for CASSFVIGSYEQYF.

The sample holds many counts of this clonotype. The chain carries TRBV7-9 and TRBJ2-4; 7 bases line up with TRBD1. Per the germline V gene, CDR1 is SEHNR and CDR2 is FQNEAQ (reference sequence). The V segment lost 5 bases and the J segment 4 bases; nucleotides outside the gene matches: 8. CDR3 size: 15 residues. CDR3 amino acids: CASSPQDRLKNIQYF. CDR3 in DNA: TGTGCCAGCAGCCCCCAGGACAGGCTAAAAAACATTCAGTACTTC.

CDR3: CATSRDRGKGGGYTF. CDR3 bases: TGTGCCACCAGCAGAGATCGAGGAAAAGGGGGTGGCTACACCTTC. The chain couples TRBV15 to TRBJ1-2; possibly TRBD1 for D (6 bases). V was pared by 0 bases and J by 7 bases, with 15 bases between. The length of the CDR3 is 15 residues. Looked up from germline, CDR1 is LNHNV and CDR2 is YYDKDF (reference sequence). Filled out from reference TRBV15 and TRBJ1-2, the complete variable domain reads DAMVIQNPRYQVTQFGKPVTLSCSQTLNHNVMYWYQQKSSQAPKLLFHYYDKDFNNEADTPDNFQSRRPNTSFCFLDIRSPGLGDTAMYLCATSRDRGKGGGYTFGSGTRLTVV.

This clonotype came up many times. The CDR3 loop reads CASRYGTGGPRRLYEQYF. The CDR3 DNA follows: TGTGCCAGCAGATACGGGACAGGGGGGCCTAGGCGCCTTTACGAGCAGTACTTC. This chain uses TRBV12-3 or TRBV12-4 with TRBJ2-7; TRBD1 aligns across 11 bases. This CDR3 is 18 amino acids long. The ends lost 6 bases at V and 4 bases at J; junction bases unmatched: 17.

This rearrangement joins TRBV3-1 to TRBJ2-2, with a tentative D call TRBD2 (6 bases). The CDR3 totals 16 residues. V was trimmed by 5 bases and J by 6 bases, leaving 19 bases between them. The V gene's germline CDR1 is LGHDT and CDR2 YNNKEL (reference sequence). CDR3 DNA: TGTGCCAGCAGCGCTCGGGACTTTGATGTTGCCGGGGAGCTGTTTTTT. The encoded protein is CASSARDFDVAGELFF.

This clonotype has a count of ten or more. The rearrangement joins TRBV6-2 or TRBV6-3 to TRBJ2-7; 10 bases are shared with TRBD2. Per the germline V gene, CDR1 is MNHEY and CDR2 is SVGEGT. This CDR3 is built from 15 residues. V dropped 6 bases and J dropped 1; count of bases not matched to a gene: 6. The CDR3 coding sequence is TGTGCCAGCAGAAGACTAGCGGGCCCTTCCTACGAGCAGTACTTC. It translates to CASRRLAGPSYEQYF.

The genes are TRBV6-1 and TRBJ1-2; D is perhaps TRBD1 (5 bases). Looked up from germline, CDR1 is MNHNS and CDR2 is SASEGT. V lost 7 bases and J lost 10, with 16 bases in between. The CDR3 has 12 amino acids. The CDR3 spells CASKDSLNLYTF. DNA for the CDR3: TGTGCCAGCAAAGACAGCCTCAATCTCTACACCTTC.

In its sample, this clonotype was seen many times. This chain joins TRBV2 and TRBJ2-5; D possibly corresponds to TRBD1 (5 bases). Germline V gene data show CDR1 as SNHLY and CDR2 as FYNNEI. This CDR3 region has 13 residues. V was cut by 6 bases and J by 2 bases, with 10 bases left in between. DNA of the CDR3: TGTGCCAGCAGAGAGACAGCTCAAGAGACCCAGTACTTC. Its protein product is CASRETAQETQYF.

For this clonotype: A junction end diverges from the germline sequence, so it may reflect a read error. V usage is TRBV7-2 and J usage is TRBJ2-5, with 9 bases identical to TRBD1. Germline V lookup: CDR1 SGHTA, CDR2 FQGNSA. The CDR3 length is 15 residues. The CDR3 DNA follows: TGTGCCAGCAGCCATCAACAGGGGGCGTATGAGACCCAGCACTTC. Its translation: CASSHQQGAYETQHF.

This clonotype was seen at least ten times. The rearrangement links TRBV7-3 to TRBJ2-7; 9 nucleotides align to TRBD2. Germline V CDR1 and CDR2: SGHTA, FQGTGA. With V trimmed by 5 bases and J by 3 bases, 5 bases remained unmatched. The length of the CDR3 is 14 residues. CDR3: CASSPSGRNYEQYF. The CDR3, as DNA: TGTGCCAGCAGCCCGAGCGGGAGGAACTACGAGCAGTACTTC. Based on the CDR3 plus reference TRBV7-3 and TRBJ2-7, the full variable domain is GAGVSQTPSNKVTEKGKYVELRCDPISGHTALYWYRQSLGQGPEFLIYFQGTGAADDSGLPNDRFFAVRPEGSVSTLKIQRTERGDSAVYLCASSPSGRNYEQYFGPGTRLTVT.

This clonotype was observed many times. V usage is TRBV28 and J usage is TRBJ1-5, with unresolved D. V lost 2 bases and J lost 11, with 19 bases in between. The CDR3 extends over 15 amino acids. The V gene's germline CDR1 is MDHEN and CDR2 SYDVKM. The CDR3 loop is CASSLGGSVREAQHF. The DNA for the CDR3 is TGTGCCAGCAGTTTAGGCGGGTCGGTTCGGGAGGCCCAGCATTTT.

At least ten counts were recorded for this clonotype. This sequence joins TRBV29-1 and TRBJ1-1; 12 nucleotides agree with TRBD1. Germline CDR1 and CDR2: SQVTM and ANQGSEA. CDR3 length equals 15 residues. V trimming: 7 bases; J trimming: 0 bases; junction bases outside the gene matches: 6. CDR3 DNA sequence: TGCAGCGCCGCCGGGACAGGGGGCGTGAACACTGAAGCTTTCTTT. Amino acid sequence: CSAAGTGGVNTEAFF.